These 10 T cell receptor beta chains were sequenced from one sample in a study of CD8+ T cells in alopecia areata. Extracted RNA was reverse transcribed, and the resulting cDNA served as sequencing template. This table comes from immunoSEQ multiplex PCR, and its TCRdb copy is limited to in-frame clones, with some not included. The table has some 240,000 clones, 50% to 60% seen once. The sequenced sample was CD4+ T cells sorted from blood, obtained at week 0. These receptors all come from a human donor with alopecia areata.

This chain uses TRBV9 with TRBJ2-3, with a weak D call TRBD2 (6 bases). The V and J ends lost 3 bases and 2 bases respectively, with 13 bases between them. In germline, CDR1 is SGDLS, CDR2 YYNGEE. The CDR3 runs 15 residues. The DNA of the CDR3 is TGTGCCAGCAGCGCCCCGGGACTTTTCACAGATACGCAGTATTTT. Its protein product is CASSAPGLFTDTQYF.

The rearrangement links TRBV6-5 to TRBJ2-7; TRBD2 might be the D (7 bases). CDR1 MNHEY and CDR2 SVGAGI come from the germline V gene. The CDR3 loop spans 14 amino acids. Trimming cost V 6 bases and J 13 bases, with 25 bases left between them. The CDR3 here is CASRPWTAGSPEYF. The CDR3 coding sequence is TGTGCCAGCAGGCCCTGGACAGCGGGGTCCCCAGAATACTTC.

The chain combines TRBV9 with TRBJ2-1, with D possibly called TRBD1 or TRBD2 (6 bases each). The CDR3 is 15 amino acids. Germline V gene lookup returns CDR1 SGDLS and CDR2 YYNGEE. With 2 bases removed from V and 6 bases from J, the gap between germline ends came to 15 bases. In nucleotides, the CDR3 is TGTGCCAGCAGCGTCGGGGGCGCCTCGGGCAATGAGCAGTTCTTC. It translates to CASSVGGASGNEQFF.

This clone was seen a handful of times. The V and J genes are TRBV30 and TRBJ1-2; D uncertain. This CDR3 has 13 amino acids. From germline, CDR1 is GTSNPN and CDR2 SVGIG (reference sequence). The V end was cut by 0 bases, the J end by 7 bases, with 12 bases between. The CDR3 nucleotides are TGTGCCTGGAGTGTAGCCGGGTACGGTGGCTACACCTTC. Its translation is CAWSVAGYGGYTF.

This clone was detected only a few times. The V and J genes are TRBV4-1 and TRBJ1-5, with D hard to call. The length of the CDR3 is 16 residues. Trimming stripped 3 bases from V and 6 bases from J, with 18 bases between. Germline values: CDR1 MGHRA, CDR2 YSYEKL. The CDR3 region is CASSQGDSPGRQPQHF. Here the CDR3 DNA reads TGCGCCAGCAGCCAGGGTGACTCACCTGGGCGTCAGCCCCAGCATTTT.

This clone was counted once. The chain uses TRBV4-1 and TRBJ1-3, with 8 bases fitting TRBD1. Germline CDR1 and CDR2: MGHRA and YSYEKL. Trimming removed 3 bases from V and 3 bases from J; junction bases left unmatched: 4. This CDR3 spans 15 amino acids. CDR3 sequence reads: CASSQTGVFGNTIYF. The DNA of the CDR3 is TGCGCCAGCAGCCAGACAGGGGTTTTTGGAAACACCATATATTTT.

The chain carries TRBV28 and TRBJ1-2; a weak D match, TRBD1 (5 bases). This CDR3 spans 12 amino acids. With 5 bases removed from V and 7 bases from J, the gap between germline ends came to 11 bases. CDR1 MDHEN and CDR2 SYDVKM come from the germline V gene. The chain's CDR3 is CASSQGRGGYTF. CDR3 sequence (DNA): TGTGCCAGCAGTCAGGGTAGAGGTGGCTACACCTTC.

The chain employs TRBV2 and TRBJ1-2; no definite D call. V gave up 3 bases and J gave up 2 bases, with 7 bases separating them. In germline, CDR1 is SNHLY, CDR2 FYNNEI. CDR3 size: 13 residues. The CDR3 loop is CASSDVPNYGYTF. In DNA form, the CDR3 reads TGTGCCAGCAGTGATGTCCCAAACTATGGCTACACCTTC. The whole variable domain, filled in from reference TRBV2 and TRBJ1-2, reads EPEVTQTPSHQVTQMGQEVILRCVPISNHLYFYWYRQILGQKVEFLVSFYNNEISEKSEIFDDQFSVERPDGSNFTLKIRSTKLEDSAMYFCASSDVPNYGYTFGSGTRLTVV.

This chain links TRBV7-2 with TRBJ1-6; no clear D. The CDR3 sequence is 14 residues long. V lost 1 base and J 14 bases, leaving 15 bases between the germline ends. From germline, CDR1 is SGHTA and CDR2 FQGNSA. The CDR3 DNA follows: TGTGCCAGCAGCTTAGGGGGTCAAGCCAAGTCCCTCCACTTT. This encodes CASSLGGQAKSLHF.

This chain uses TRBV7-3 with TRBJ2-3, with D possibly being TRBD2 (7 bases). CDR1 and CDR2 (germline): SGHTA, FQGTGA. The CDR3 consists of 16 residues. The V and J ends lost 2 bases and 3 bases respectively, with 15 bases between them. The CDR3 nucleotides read TGTGCCAGCAGCTTACAAGGGGGGGCCCTGACAGATACGCAGTATTTT. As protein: CASSLQGGALTDTQYF.